Below are 31 T cell receptor beta chains sequenced from a single sample in a study of cytotoxic CD8 clonotypes in ibrutinib-treated CLL. Assay used: immunoSEQ multiplex PCR; TCRdb lists only in-frame clones, some missing. The table records around 30,000 clones, approximately 57% of them present only once. The sample here was PBMCs, taken before ibrutinib treatment. The receptor source for this set is a human donor with chronic lymphocytic leukemia.

The chain carries TRBV6-6 and TRBJ1-1, with D perhaps matching TRBD1 (5 bases). V was clipped by 6 bases and J by 2 bases, with 16 bases between them. Germline lookup yields CDR1 MNHNY and CDR2 SVGAGI (reference sequence). This CDR3 region has 15 residues. CDR3: CASRSMWDGNTEAFF. CDR3 sequence (DNA): TGTGCCAGCAGATCTATGTGGGACGGTAACACTGAAGCTTTCTTT.

This chain connects TRBV5-1 to TRBJ1-4; no clear D gene. CDR3 length: 12 residues. V shed 4 bases and J shed 2 bases, with 3 bases lying between them. CDR1 and CDR2 from the germline V gene are SGHRS and YFSETQ. CDR3 nucleotides: TGCGCCAGCAGCGTGACTAATGAAAAACTGTTTTTT. It yields the protein CASSVTNEKLFF.

The CDR3 DNA follows: TGTGCCAGCAGCTTAACTGGAACCCACTACGAGCAGTACTTC. This codes for CASSLTGTHYEQYF. J is TRBJ2-7 and V is TRBV7-3; D uncertain. Germline V CDR1 and CDR2: SGHTA, FQGTGA. The CDR3 contains 14 residues. The V end was cut by 0 bases, the J end by 3 bases, with 9 bases between.

In its sample, this clone was seen a few times. V gene TRBV5-8 combines with J gene TRBJ2-1; TRBD1 matches at 10 bases. The CDR3 has 14 amino acids. With V trimmed by 6 bases and J by 6 bases, 6 bases remained unmatched. CDR1 SGHTS and CDR2 YDEGEE come from the germline V gene. CDR3 protein: CASNRGQGRNEQFF. CDR3 DNA sequence: TGTGCCAGCAACCGGGGACAGGGGCGCAATGAGCAGTTCTTC.

As DNA, the CDR3 is TGCGCCAGCAGCCAAGGAGGACTAGCGAGATACAATGAGCAGTTCTTC. This sequence encodes CASSQGGLARYNEQFF. This chain uses TRBV4-3 with TRBJ2-1, with 9 bases identical to TRBD2. The CDR3 is made up of 16 amino acids. CDR1 LGHNA and CDR2 YSLEER come from the germline V gene. The trim removed 1 base at V and 4 bases at J, leaving 5 bases unmatched.

The rearrangement uses TRBV6-5 and TRBJ2-3; unclear D gene. Looked up from germline, CDR1 is MNHEY and CDR2 is SVGAGI. This CDR3 comprises 14 residues. V dropped 0 bases and J dropped 1 base, with 5 bases sitting between them. The CDR3 reads CASSYSRGTDTQYF. The CDR3 DNA reads TGTGCCAGCAGTTACTCTAGGGGCACAGATACGCAGTATTTT.

The chain uses TRBV7-3 and TRBJ2-1; 10 bases agree with TRBD2. This CDR3 spans 15 amino acids. The germline V gene has CDR1 SGHTA and CDR2 FQGTGA. With V trimmed by 6 bases and J by 4 bases, 6 bases remained unmatched. The CDR3 DNA is TGTGCCAGCAGTTTAGCGGGGGGAATTTACAATGAGCAGTTCTTC. This encodes CASSLAGGIYNEQFF.

On this clone itself: An end of the junction does not agree with germline; a read error may underlie this. The chain has TRBV7-3 and TRBJ2-2, with D possibly matching TRBD1 (6 bases). There are 14 residues in the CDR3. Germline V gene data show CDR1 as SGHTA and CDR2 as FQGTGA. CDR3 nucleotide sequence: TGTGCCAGCAGCCGACAGGCTAACAGCGGGGAGCTGTTTTTT. It encodes CASSRQANSGELFF.

This clone was seen only a few times. The chain links TRBV6-1 to TRBJ1-2; 7 nucleotides line up with TRBD1. In germline, CDR1 is MNHNS, CDR2 SASEGT. This CDR3 is built from 15 residues. Trimming took 2 bases from V and 5 from J; bases not matched to a gene: 8. CDR3 loop: CASSEKGTASYGYTF. The CDR3 nucleotides read TGTGCCAGCAGTGAAAAAGGGACAGCCTCGTATGGCTACACCTTC.

The rearrangement uses TRBV6-6 and TRBJ2-1; maybe TRBD1 (6 bases). Trimming removed 5 bases from V and 9 bases from J, with 17 bases in between. The CDR3 is 14 residues long. Per germline, CDR1 MNHNY and CDR2 SVGAGI (reference sequence). The CDR3: CASSQFLGGVEQFF. DNA of the CDR3: TGTGCCAGCAGTCAATTCCTAGGGGGAGTTGAGCAGTTCTTC.

This clone was recorded a few times. This sequence joins TRBV4-1 and TRBJ1-4; the D gene is possibly TRBD1 (5 bases). This CDR3 is 16 amino acids long. Per germline, CDR1 MGHRA and CDR2 YSYEKL. V dropped 1 base and J dropped 4 bases, with 13 bases sitting between them. The CDR3 loop is CASSQAPGRNNEKLFF. CDR3 nucleotide sequence: TGCGCCAGCAGCCAAGCGCCGGGACGGAATAATGAAAAACTGTTTTTT.

The chain is built from TRBV29-1 and TRBJ2-3; D ambiguous. V lost 3 bases, J lost 2 bases, and 9 bases lay in between. The CDR3 totals 13 residues. Germline values: CDR1 SQVTM, CDR2 ANQGSEA. DNA of the CDR3: TGCAGCGTTGATTCAGGCCCCACAGATACGCAGTATTTT. Residues: CSVDSGPTDTQYF.

The J gene is TRBJ2-1, the V gene TRBV4-1; TRBD2 matches 7 bases. V was pared by 4 bases and J by 8 bases, with 11 bases of the junction left unmatched. Germline-derived CDR1 and CDR2 are MGHRA and YSYEKL. The CDR3 sequence is 15 residues long. The CDR3 bases are TGCGCCAGCAGCCCCAGACCCGGGAGGTTCGATGAGCAGTTCTTC. It translates to CASSPRPGRFDEQFF.

This rearrangement joins TRBV7-2 to TRBJ2-7, with 9 bases fitting TRBD2. This CDR3 comprises 14 residues. Germline trimming cut 5 bases from V and 3 bases from J; bases unmatched to any gene: 5. CDR1 and CDR2 from the germline V gene are SGHTA and FQGNSA. The CDR3 sequence is CASSQGLASYEQYF. CDR3 coding DNA: TGTGCCAGCAGCCAGGGACTAGCAAGCTACGAGCAGTACTTC. The full variable domain, rest sourced from reference TRBV7-2 and TRBJ2-7, is GAGVSQSPSNKVTEKGKDVELRCDPISGHTALYWYRQSLGQGLEFLIYFQGNSAPDKSGLPSDRFSAERTGGSVSTLTIQRTQQEDSAVYLCASSQGLASYEQYFGPGTRLTVT.

V is TRBV28 and J is TRBJ2-7, with 9 bases matching TRBD1. CDR1 is MDHEN, CDR2 SYDVKM, per germline. V lost 5 bases, J lost 3 bases, and 8 bases stayed unmatched. This CDR3 spans 15 amino acids. The CDR3 coding sequence is TGTGCCAGCAGTACCTGGGACAGGGTTGGCTACGAGCAGTACTTC. Amino acids: CASSTWDRVGYEQYF. Using reference TRBV28 and TRBJ2-7 for the parts outside the CDR3, the full variable domain is DVKVTQSSRYLVKRTGEKVFLECVQDMDHENMFWYRQDPGLGLRLIYFSYDVKMKEKGDIPEGYSVSREKKERFSLILESASTNQTSMYLCASSTWDRVGYEQYFGPGTRLTVT.

For this clone: The junction shows a germline mismatch at one end, possibly a read error. The chain is built from TRBV28 and TRBJ1-5, with D maybe TRBD1 (6 bases). The CDR3 runs 15 residues. The germline CDR1 and CDR2 sequences are MDHEN and SYDVKM. For the CDR3, the DNA is TGTGCCAGCATTTTACAGGGAAATAGCAATCAGCCCCAGCATTTT. The encoded protein is CASILQGNSNQPQHF.

This clone was detected only once. The rearrangement uses TRBV5-4 and TRBJ2-2; weak D call: TRBD2 (5 bases). CDR3 length: 16 residues. Germline assignment: CDR1 SGHNT and CDR2 YYREEE (reference sequence). V shed 0 bases and J shed 8 bases, with 17 bases lying between them. The CDR3 sequence is CASSLALNPRGGELFF. In nucleotides, the CDR3 is TGTGCCAGCAGCTTGGCTCTAAACCCAAGAGGGGGGGAGCTGTTTTTT.

The chain employs TRBV7-8 and TRBJ2-5; a weak D match, TRBD2 (6 bases). V dropped 5 bases and J dropped 4 bases, with 17 bases sitting between them. CDR3 length: 15 residues. Germline V CDR1 and CDR2: SGHVS, FQNEAQ. CDR3 nucleotide sequence: TGTGCCAGCAGCGAAATGGTCGGGGGTGGAGAGACCCAGTACTTC. Protein product: CASSEMVGGGETQYF.

The sample holds one count of this clone. The chain is built from TRBV6-5 and TRBJ2-3; 7 nucleotides agree with TRBD1. Germline CDR1 is MNHEY and CDR2 is SVGAGI. The J segment lost 2 bases and the V segment lost 2 bases, leaving 4 bases of the junction unmatched. The CDR3 has 15 residues. The CDR3 coding sequence is TGTGCCAGCAGTTACCGGGACAGAGCCACAGATACGCAGTATTTT. Protein: CASSYRDRATDTQYF.

This CDR3 is CASKRTGQNTDTQYF. The CDR3 nucleotides read TGCGCCAGCAAACGCACGGGACAAAACACAGATACGCAGTATTTT. The chain has TRBV5-1 and TRBJ2-3; the D gene is possibly TRBD1 (6 bases). The CDR3 extends over 15 amino acids. CDR1 and CDR2 from the germline V gene are SGHRS and YFSETQ. V gave up 6 bases and J gave up 2 bases, with 16 bases separating them. The full variable domain, its missing parts supplied by reference TRBV5-1 and TRBJ2-3, is KAGVTQTPRYLIKTRGQQVTLSCSPISGHRSVSWYQQTPGQGLQFLFEYFSETQRNKGNFPGRFSGRQFSNSRSEMNVSTLELGDSALYLCASKRTGQNTDTQYFGPGTRLTVL.

The rearrangement uses TRBV15 and TRBJ1-1, with a tentative D call TRBD1 (6 bases). Germline CDR1 reads LNHNV; CDR2 reads YYDKDF (reference sequence). V lost 5 bases and J 0 bases, leaving 13 bases between the germline ends. CDR3 size: 15 residues. The CDR3 here is CATSSGQSMNTEAFF. The CDR3 DNA reads TGTGCCACCAGCTCCGGACAGTCCATGAACACTGAAGCTTTCTTT.

The V gene is TRBV29-1, the J gene TRBJ2-3, with D uncertain. Germline assignment: CDR1 SQVTM and CDR2 ANQGSEA. V lost 7 bases to trimming and J lost 2 bases, with 13 bases between them. The CDR3 contains 13 residues. CDR3 DNA sequence: TGCAGCGCCGAATGGCCCCTCACAGATACGCAGTATTTT. It specifies CSAEWPLTDTQYF.

This clone was seen a handful of times. The chain's CDR3 is CASSYTDTQYF. As DNA, the CDR3 is TGTGCCAGCAGTTACACAGATACGCAGTATTTT. The rearrangement joins TRBV2 to TRBJ2-3, with no clear D. Trimming left V 5 bases short and J 2 bases short, with 2 bases between. The V gene's germline CDR1 is SNHLY and CDR2 FYNNEI. This CDR3 is 11 amino acids long.

The genes are TRBV7-3 and TRBJ2-5; D is unresolved. Trimming left V 1 base short and J 1 base short, with 4 bases between. Germline loops: CDR1 SGHTA, CDR2 FQGTGA. The CDR3 runs 13 residues. Written as DNA, the CDR3 is TGTGCCAGCAGCTTAAGCGGCCAAGAGACCCAGTACTTC. Its protein product is CASSLSGQETQYF.

This chain links TRBV19 with TRBJ2-7; D not resolved. The CDR3 sequence is 12 residues long. The germline CDR1 and CDR2 sequences are LNHDA and SQIVND (reference sequence). V shed 4 bases and J shed 6 bases, with 10 bases lying between them. The CDR3 coding sequence is TGTGCCAGTAGTACCCAATTAGGCGAGCAGTACTTC. It yields the protein CASSTQLGEQYF.

By share, this clone ranks as medium-sized (0.01 to 0.1%). This chain links TRBV27 with TRBJ2-7, with a tentative D call TRBD1 (5 bases). CDR3 length: 14 residues. The V end lost 3 bases, the J end lost 0 bases, and 9 bases lay between the germline ends. CDR1 and CDR2 (germline): MNHEY, SMNVEV (reference sequence). The CDR3 coding sequence is TGTGCCAGCAGTTTTAGACAGTTCTCCTACGAGCAGTACTTC. It yields the protein CASSFRQFSYEQYF.

A few counts support this clone. This chain connects TRBV6-5 to TRBJ1-5, with TRBD1 identical over 7 bases. The CDR3 is 13 amino acids. Germline V lookup: CDR1 MNHEY, CDR2 SVGAGI. Losses at the gene ends were 6 bases for V and 7 bases for J; bases not matched to a gene: 6. CDR3 amino acids: CASSYNRGQPQHF. The CDR3 DNA is TGTGCCAGCAGCTACAACAGGGGCCAGCCCCAGCATTTT.

This clone counts as medium-sized. The chain joins TRBV7-6 to TRBJ2-2, with TRBD1 as a possible D gene (6 bases). The CDR3 loop spans 14 amino acids. Per the germline V gene, CDR1 is SGHVS and CDR2 is FNYEAQ. V gave up 6 bases and J gave up 1 base, with 9 bases separating them. The CDR3 loop is CASRSTGNTGELFF. The CDR3 DNA is TGTGCCAGCAGATCGACAGGGAACACCGGGGAGCTGTTTTTT.

The chain employs TRBV7-9 and TRBJ2-5; maybe TRBD1 (6 bases). Trimming removed 6 bases at V and 5 bases at J, with 13 bases between. Germline V gene sequence: CDR1 SEHNR, CDR2 FQNEAQ (reference sequence). CDR3 size: 13 residues. As DNA, the CDR3 is TGTGCCAGCAGACAACAGGGTTGGGAGACCCAGTACTTC. Its protein product is CASRQQGWETQYF.

V gene TRBV14 combines with J gene TRBJ2-1; unclear D gene. V was shortened by 0 bases and J by 9 bases, with 9 bases between the two germline ends. The CDR3 length is 13 residues. Germline assignment: CDR1 SGHDN and CDR2 FVKESK. CDR3 region: CASSQDLMGEQFF. CDR3 DNA sequence: TGTGCCAGCAGCCAAGATCTGATGGGTGAGCAGTTCTTC.

This sequence joins TRBV6-6 and TRBJ2-7; a weak D match, TRBD1 (6 bases). This CDR3 contains 15 residues. The germline V and J ends were trimmed by 6 bases and 0 bases, with 15 bases remaining between them. Germline CDR1 and CDR2: MNHNY and SVGAGI (reference sequence). CDR3 nucleotide sequence: TGTGCCAGCAGGCCATCGGGACACCCCTCCTACGAGCAGTACTTC. Translated, it gives CASRPSGHPSYEQYF.